This T cell receptor (beta chain) came from a study of molecular identifiers for immune sequencing clone quantification. The CDR3 consists of 16 residues. Trimming took 5 bases from V and 3 from J; bases not matched to a gene: 9. The germline V gene has CDR1 PRHDT and CDR2 FYEKMQ (reference sequence). TCRdb reanalysed the PCR reads using MiXCR and keeps one entry per CDR3 protein. The sample contains some 91,000 distinct CDR3 sequences, 20% to 25% of which appear only once. This chain uses TRBV13 with TRBJ2-3, with 9 nucleotides matching TRBD1. Sequenced material: naive CD8+ T cells from blood, with Jurkat cell RNA spiked in. The subset is: FACS-sorted CD8+CD4-CCR7+CD45RA+ naive T cells. The sequence was collected from a human donor in good health. Some libraries in this study had Jurkat cell RNA spiked in. The CDR3 nucleotides are TGTGCCAGCAGCGACGGTGGGACAGGGTTGACAGATACGCAGTATTTT. Encoded protein: CASSDGGTGLTDTQYF. The full variable domain, its missing parts supplied by reference TRBV13 and TRBJ2-3, is AAGVIQSPRHLIKEKRETATLKCYPIPRHDTVYWYQQGPGQDPQFLISFYEKMQSDKGSIPDRFSAQQFSDYHSELNMSSLELGDSALYFCASSDGGTGLTDTQYFGPGTRLTVL.